A selection of T cell receptor beta chains follows, all from one sample in a study of Graves' ophthalmopathy and Graves' hyperthyroidism. Each CDR3 protein is one row after TCRdb ran MiXCR on the multiplex PCR reads. This sample carries over a million distinct CDR3 sequences, roughly two fifths of them seen once, and the ten largest clones take around 10%. Sequenced input: peripheral blood or thyroid tissue (not recorded which). The receptors derive from an adult man with Graves' hyperthyroidism. Both conserved end residues are part of each CDR3. A D gene is named only where the DNA matches it firmly. Only some rows state a clone size, as once, few, many or a class for expanded clones.

d_call: .
v_call: TRBV29-1
j_call: TRBJ2-6
clone_size: .
cdr3_aa: CSQDEGSGANVLTF
cdr3_nt: TGCAGCCAAGACGAGGGCTCTGGGGCCAACGTCCTGACTTTC

d_call: .
v_call: TRBV6-5
j_call: TRBJ1-2
clone_size: few
cdr3_aa: CASSYSTTGTEADNYGYTF
cdr3_nt: TGTGCCAGCAGTTACTCAACCACCGGGACGGAGGCTGATAACTATGGCTACACCTTC

d_call: TRBD1
v_call: TRBV12-3/TRBV12-4
j_call: TRBJ1-6
clone_size: .
cdr3_aa: CASSQGTGTLHF
cdr3_nt: TGTGCCAGCAGTCAAGGGACAGGGACACTCCACTTT

d_call: TRBD2
v_call: TRBV5-1
j_call: TRBJ2-7
clone_size: .
cdr3_aa: CASSLGLAASPFREQYF
cdr3_nt: TGCGCCAGCAGCTTGGGACTAGCGGCCTCACCTTTCCGCGAGCAGTACTTC

d_call: .
v_call: TRBV7-9
j_call: TRBJ1-5
clone_size: .
cdr3_aa: CASRQRDQETQHF
cdr3_nt: TGTGCCAGCAGACAGAGGGATCAAGAGACCCAGCATTTT

d_call: .
v_call: TRBV6-2/TRBV6-3
j_call: TRBJ1-1
clone_size: few
cdr3_aa: CASSLHWNTEAFF
cdr3_nt: TGTGCCAGCAGTTTACACTGGAACACTGAAGCTTTCTTT

d_call: .
v_call: TRBV19
j_call: TRBJ1-1
clone_size: .
cdr3_aa: CASRRVQRNTEAFF
cdr3_nt: TGTGCCAGTAGAAGGGTCCAAAGAAACACTGAAGCTTTCTTT

d_call: TRBD1
v_call: TRBV10-3
j_call: TRBJ1-2
clone_size: .
cdr3_aa: CATSPGQGSGGYTF
cdr3_nt: TGTGCCACCAGCCCGGGACAGGGGTCCGGTGGCTACACCTTC

d_call: .
v_call: TRBV5-1
j_call: TRBJ2-5
clone_size: .
cdr3_aa: CASSLAGGDSGETQYF
cdr3_nt: TGCGCCAGCAGCTTGGCTGGCGGGGATAGCGGAGAGACCCAGTACTTC

d_call: TRBD1
v_call: TRBV5-1
j_call: TRBJ2-7
clone_size: few
cdr3_aa: CASSLEAGTGAYEQYF
cdr3_nt: TGCGCCAGCAGCTTGGAGGCCGGGACAGGGGCCTACGAGCAGTACTTC

d_call: TRBD1
v_call: TRBV16
j_call: TRBJ1-5
clone_size: .
cdr3_aa: CASSQNFGGQSNQPQHF
cdr3_nt: TGTGCCAGCAGCCAAAACTTCGGGGGACAGAGCAATCAGCCCCAGCATTTT

d_call: TRBD1
v_call: TRBV5-6
j_call: TRBJ2-7
clone_size: few
cdr3_aa: CASSLADRGSSYEQYF
cdr3_nt: TGTGCCAGCAGCTTGGCCGACAGGGGGAGCTCCTACGAGCAGTACTTC

d_call: TRBD1
v_call: TRBV9
j_call: TRBJ1-5
clone_size: .
cdr3_aa: CASSDGTDSNQPQHF
cdr3_nt: TGTGCCAGCAGCGACGGGACAGACAGCAATCAGCCCCAGCATTTT

d_call: .
v_call: TRBV19
j_call: TRBJ2-5
clone_size: .
cdr3_aa: CASSLSGQHQETQYF
cdr3_nt: TGTGCCAGCAGCTTATCAGGACAGCACCAAGAGACCCAGTACTTC

d_call: TRBD2
v_call: TRBV10-3
j_call: TRBJ2-7
clone_size: many
cdr3_aa: CAIKTSGYEQYF
cdr3_nt: TGTGCCATCAAGACTAGCGGATACGAGCAGTACTTC

d_call: .
v_call: TRBV19
j_call: TRBJ1-1
clone_size: .
cdr3_aa: CASRVTDTDTEAFF
cdr3_nt: TGTGCCAGTAGAGTAACGGATACGGACACTGAAGCTTTCTTT

d_call: .
v_call: TRBV6-4
j_call: TRBJ2-3
clone_size: .
cdr3_aa: CASSDLGGATQYF
cdr3_nt: TGTGCCAGCAGTGACCTCGGTGGGGCTACGCAGTATTTT

d_call: TRBD1
v_call: TRBV14
j_call: TRBJ1-4
clone_size: .
cdr3_aa: CASSQDWTVGQGMFF
cdr3_nt: TGTGCCAGCAGCCAAGATTGGACCGTAGGACAGGGCATGTTTTTT

d_call: .
v_call: TRBV11-2
j_call: TRBJ2-5
clone_size: many
cdr3_aa: CASSLEGIRETQYF
cdr3_nt: TGTGCCAGCAGCTTAGAGGGGATTAGGGAGACCCAGTACTTC

d_call: .
v_call: TRBV12-3/TRBV12-4
j_call: TRBJ2-7
clone_size: many
cdr3_aa: CASSLAGQYEQYF
cdr3_nt: TGTGCCAGCAGTTTGGCAGGGCAATACGAGCAGTACTTC

d_call: TRBD1
v_call: TRBV29-1
j_call: TRBJ2-7
clone_size: .
cdr3_aa: CSVEDVRDSYEQYF
cdr3_nt: TGCAGCGTTGAAGATGTCCGGGACAGCTACGAGCAGTACTTC

d_call: .
v_call: TRBV19
j_call: TRBJ1-1
clone_size: many
cdr3_aa: CASNIRMNTEAFF
cdr3_nt: TGTGCCAGTAATATCCGAATGAACACTGAAGCTTTCTTT

d_call: .
v_call: TRBV6-5
j_call: TRBJ2-5
clone_size: .
cdr3_aa: CASSRWTDQETQYF
cdr3_nt: TGTGCCAGCAGTCGATGGACGGACCAAGAGACCCAGTACTTC

d_call: .
v_call: TRBV20-1
j_call: TRBJ1-2
clone_size: many
cdr3_aa: CSARPGQLSYGYTF
cdr3_nt: TGCAGTGCTAGACCCGGACAGTTGTCCTATGGCTACACCTTC

d_call: TRBD1
v_call: TRBV11-2
j_call: TRBJ1-2
clone_size: .
cdr3_aa: CATEGAATNYGYTF
cdr3_nt: TGTGCCACCGAGGGGGCAGCGACTAACTATGGCTACACCTTC

d_call: .
v_call: TRBV13
j_call: TRBJ1-1
clone_size: many
cdr3_aa: CASSLLRGEAFF
cdr3_nt: TGTGCCAGCAGCCTCCTCCGTGGAGAAGCTTTCTTT

d_call: .
v_call: TRBV20-1
j_call: TRBJ1-6
clone_size: many
cdr3_aa: CSARYNFGVSPLHF
cdr3_nt: TGCAGTGCTAGATACAATTTCGGGGTTTCACCCCTCCACTTT

d_call: .
v_call: TRBV20-1
j_call: TRBJ2-5
clone_size: many
cdr3_aa: CSARLTVRGTQYF
cdr3_nt: TGCAGTGCTAGATTGACAGTTAGGGGGACCCAGTACTTC

d_call: .
v_call: TRBV4-1
j_call: TRBJ1-1
clone_size: many
cdr3_aa: CASSQDPSPGSTEAFF
cdr3_nt: TGCGCCAGCAGCCAAGACCCGTCCCCTGGGAGCACTGAAGCTTTCTTT

d_call: .
v_call: TRBV7-2
j_call: TRBJ1-1
clone_size: many
cdr3_aa: CATGKRVNTEAFF
cdr3_nt: TGTGCCACGGGGAAAAGGGTGAACACTGAAGCTTTCTTT

d_call: .
v_call: TRBV7-8
j_call: TRBJ2-5
clone_size: many
cdr3_aa: CASSSSGRLVGAGADETQYF
cdr3_nt: TGTGCCAGCAGCTCGAGTGGACGCTTGGTTGGGGCAGGGGCTGATGAGACCCAGTACTTC

d_call: .
v_call: TRBV7-9
j_call: TRBJ2-7
clone_size: many
cdr3_aa: CASSPMTAYEQYF
cdr3_nt: TGTGCCAGCAGCCCTATGACGGCCTACGAGCAGTACTTC

d_call: .
v_call: TRBV2
j_call: TRBJ1-6
clone_size: .
cdr3_aa: CTSSEGGKSPLHF
cdr3_nt: TGTACCAGCAGTGAGGGGGGGAAATCACCCCTCCACTTT

d_call: .
v_call: TRBV10-3
j_call: TRBJ1-4
clone_size: many
cdr3_aa: CAISPRGEKLFF
cdr3_nt: TGTGCCATCAGCCCCCGTGGGGAAAAACTGTTTTTT

d_call: .
v_call: TRBV27
j_call: TRBJ1-6
clone_size: .
cdr3_aa: CASSLAGLRSPLHF
cdr3_nt: TGTGCCAGCAGCCTCGCAGGGTTACGGTCACCCCTCCACTTT

d_call: TRBD2
v_call: TRBV3-1
j_call: TRBJ2-7
clone_size: .
cdr3_aa: CASSRGLAGGRVNEQYF
cdr3_nt: TGTGCCAGCAGCCGCGGACTAGCGGGAGGGCGGGTTAACGAGCAGTACTTC

d_call: .
v_call: TRBV5-6
j_call: TRBJ1-5
clone_size: few
cdr3_aa: CASSLNRGKSNQPQHF
cdr3_nt: TGTGCCAGCAGTTTGAACCGGGGAAAGAGCAATCAGCCCCAGCATTTT

d_call: .
v_call: TRBV20-1
j_call: TRBJ2-7
clone_size: few
cdr3_aa: CSAPRDSTTGEQYF
cdr3_nt: TGCAGTGCTCCTCGGGACTCCACAACGGGAGAGCAGTACTTC

d_call: TRBD1
v_call: TRBV11-2
j_call: TRBJ1-1
clone_size: .
cdr3_aa: CASSFGTGMNTEAFF
cdr3_nt: TGTGCCAGCAGCTTCGGGACAGGAATGAACACTGAAGCTTTCTTT